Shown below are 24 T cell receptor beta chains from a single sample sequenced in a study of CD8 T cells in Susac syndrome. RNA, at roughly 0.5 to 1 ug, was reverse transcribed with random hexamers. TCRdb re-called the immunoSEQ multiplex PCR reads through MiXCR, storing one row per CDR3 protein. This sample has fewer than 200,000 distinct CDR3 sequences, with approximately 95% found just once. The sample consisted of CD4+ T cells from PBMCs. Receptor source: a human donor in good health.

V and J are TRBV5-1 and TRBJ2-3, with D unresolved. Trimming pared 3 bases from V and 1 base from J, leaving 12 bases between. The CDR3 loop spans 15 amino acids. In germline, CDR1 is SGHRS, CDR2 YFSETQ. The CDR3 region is CASSSLSTRTDTQYF. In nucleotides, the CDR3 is TGCGCCAGCAGCTCCCTTTCAACCCGCACAGATACGCAGTATTTT.

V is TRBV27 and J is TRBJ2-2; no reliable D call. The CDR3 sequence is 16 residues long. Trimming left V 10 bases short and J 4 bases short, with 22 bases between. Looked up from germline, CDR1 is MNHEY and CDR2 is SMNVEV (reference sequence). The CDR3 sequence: CATNFLGPGRTGELFF. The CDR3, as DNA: TGTGCCACCAACTTCTTAGGGCCCGGGCGCACCGGGGAGCTGTTTTTT.

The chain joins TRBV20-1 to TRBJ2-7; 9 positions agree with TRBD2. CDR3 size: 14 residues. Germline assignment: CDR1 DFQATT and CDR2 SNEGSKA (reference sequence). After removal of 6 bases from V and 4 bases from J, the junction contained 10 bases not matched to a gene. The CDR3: CSAQKSGGTYEQYF. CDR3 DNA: TGCAGTGCGCAGAAGAGCGGGGGGACATACGAGCAGTACTTC.

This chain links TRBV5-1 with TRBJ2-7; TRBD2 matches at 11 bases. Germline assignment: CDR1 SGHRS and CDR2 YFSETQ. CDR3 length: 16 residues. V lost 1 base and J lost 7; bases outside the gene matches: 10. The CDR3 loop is CASSLFRSGGAGEQYF. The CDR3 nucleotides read TGCGCCAGCAGCTTGTTTCGTAGCGGGGGGGCCGGAGAGCAGTACTTC.

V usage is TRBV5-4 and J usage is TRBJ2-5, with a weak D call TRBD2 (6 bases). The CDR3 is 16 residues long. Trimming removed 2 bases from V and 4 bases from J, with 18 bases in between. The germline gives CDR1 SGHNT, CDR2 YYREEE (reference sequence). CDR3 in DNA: TGTGCCAGCAGCTTCCCCGGGGGTGCTGGGGGAGAGACCCAGTACTTC. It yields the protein CASSFPGGAGGETQYF.

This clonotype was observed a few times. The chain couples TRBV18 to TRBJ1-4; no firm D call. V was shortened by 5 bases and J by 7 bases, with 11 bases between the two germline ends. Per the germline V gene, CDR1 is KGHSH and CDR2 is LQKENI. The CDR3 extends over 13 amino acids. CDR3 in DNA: TGTGCCAGCTCAGGGCTGAGGAGTGAAAAACTGTTTTTT. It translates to CASSGLRSEKLFF.

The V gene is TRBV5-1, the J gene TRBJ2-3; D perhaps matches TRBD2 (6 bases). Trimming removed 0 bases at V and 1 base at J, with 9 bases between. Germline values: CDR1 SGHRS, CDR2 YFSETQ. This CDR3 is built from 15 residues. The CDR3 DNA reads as TGCGCCAGCAGCTTGGGGCCTAGCGGCACAGATACGCAGTATTTT. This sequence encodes CASSLGPSGTDTQYF.

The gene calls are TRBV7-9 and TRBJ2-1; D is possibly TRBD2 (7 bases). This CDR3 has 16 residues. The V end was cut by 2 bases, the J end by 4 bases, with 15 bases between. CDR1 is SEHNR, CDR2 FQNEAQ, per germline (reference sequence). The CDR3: CASSLYDGGPYNEQFF. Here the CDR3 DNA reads TGTGCCAGCAGCTTATACGACGGGGGGCCGTACAATGAGCAGTTCTTC.

The CDR3 sequence is CASSYSMGGSDSYEQYF. CDR3 DNA sequence: TGTGCCAGCAGTTACTCGATGGGGGGATCGGACTCCTACGAGCAGTACTTC. The genes are TRBV6-5 and TRBJ2-7, with D possibly matching TRBD2 (6 bases). Between the trimmed V and J ends, which lost 0 bases and 0 bases, there was a span of 15 bases. The CDR3 runs 17 residues. The germline CDR1 and CDR2 sequences are MNHEY and SVGAGI.

The CDR3, as DNA: TGTGCCAGCAGCCAATTTGGGCAGGGAGGCGGCTACACCTTC. Residues: CASSQFGQGGGYTF. This chain links TRBV16 with TRBJ1-2; weak D call: TRBD1 (5 bases). CDR3 length: 14 residues. The V and J ends lost 1 base and 8 bases respectively, with 14 bases between them. Germline CDR1 reads KGHSY; CDR2 reads FQNENV.

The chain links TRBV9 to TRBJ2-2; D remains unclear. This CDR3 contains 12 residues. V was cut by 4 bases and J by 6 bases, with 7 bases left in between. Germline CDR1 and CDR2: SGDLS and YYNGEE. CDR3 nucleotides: TGTGCCAGCAGCCCCTGGTCCGGGGAGCTGTTTTTT. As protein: CASSPWSGELFF.

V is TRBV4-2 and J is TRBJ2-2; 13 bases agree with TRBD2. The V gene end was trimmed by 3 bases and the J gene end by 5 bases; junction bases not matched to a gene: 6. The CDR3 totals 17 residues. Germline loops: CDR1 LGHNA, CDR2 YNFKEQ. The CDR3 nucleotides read TGTGCCAGCAGCCAGCTTACTAGCGGGGGGGTAACCGGGGAGCTGTTTTTT. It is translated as CASSQLTSGGVTGELFF.

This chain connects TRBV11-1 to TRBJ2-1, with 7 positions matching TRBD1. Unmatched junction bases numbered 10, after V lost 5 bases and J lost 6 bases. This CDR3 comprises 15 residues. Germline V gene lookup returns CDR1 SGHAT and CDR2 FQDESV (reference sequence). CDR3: CASSRMRTGANEQFF. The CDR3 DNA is TGTGCCAGCAGCCGCATGAGGACAGGAGCCAATGAGCAGTTCTTC.

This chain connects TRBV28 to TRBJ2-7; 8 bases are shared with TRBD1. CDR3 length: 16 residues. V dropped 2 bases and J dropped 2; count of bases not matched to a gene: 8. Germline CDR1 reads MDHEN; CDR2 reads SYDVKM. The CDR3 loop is CASSLHPGQGPYEQYF. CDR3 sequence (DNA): TGTGCCAGCAGTTTACACCCTGGACAGGGTCCCTACGAGCAGTACTTC.

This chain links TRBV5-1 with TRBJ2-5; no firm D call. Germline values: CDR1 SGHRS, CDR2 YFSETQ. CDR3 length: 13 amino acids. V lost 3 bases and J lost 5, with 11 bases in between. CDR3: CASSSLGLETQYF. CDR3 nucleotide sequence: TGCGCCAGCAGCTCCCTGGGGTTGGAGACCCAGTACTTC.

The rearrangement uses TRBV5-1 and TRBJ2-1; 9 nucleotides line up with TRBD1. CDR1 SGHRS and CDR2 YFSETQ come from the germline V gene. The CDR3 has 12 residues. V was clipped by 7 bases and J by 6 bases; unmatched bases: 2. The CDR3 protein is CASGTGTNEQFF. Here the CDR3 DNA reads TGCGCCAGCGGGACAGGGACCAATGAGCAGTTCTTC.

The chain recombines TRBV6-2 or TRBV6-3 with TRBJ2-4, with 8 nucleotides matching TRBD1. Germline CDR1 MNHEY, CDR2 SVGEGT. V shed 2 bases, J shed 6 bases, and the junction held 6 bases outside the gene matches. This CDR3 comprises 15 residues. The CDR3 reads CASSYRHGTGNIQYF. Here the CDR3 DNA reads TGTGCCAGCAGTTACCGCCATGGGACAGGAAACATTCAGTACTTC.

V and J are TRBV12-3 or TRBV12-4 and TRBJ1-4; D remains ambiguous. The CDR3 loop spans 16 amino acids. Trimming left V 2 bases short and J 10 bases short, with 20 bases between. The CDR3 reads CASSLRAAPTLGKLFF. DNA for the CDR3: TGTGCCAGCAGTTTAAGGGCAGCTCCGACCTTAGGAAAACTGTTTTTT.

The CDR3 sequence is CASSIGQVLTGELFF. CDR3 DNA sequence: TGTGCCAGTAGTATTGGACAGGTCCTGACCGGGGAGCTGTTTTTT. V usage is TRBV19 and J usage is TRBJ2-2; 7 bases match TRBD1. V lost 3 bases and J lost 5; bases outside the gene matches: 6. This CDR3 contains 15 residues. Germline V CDR1 and CDR2: LNHDA, SQIVND (reference sequence).

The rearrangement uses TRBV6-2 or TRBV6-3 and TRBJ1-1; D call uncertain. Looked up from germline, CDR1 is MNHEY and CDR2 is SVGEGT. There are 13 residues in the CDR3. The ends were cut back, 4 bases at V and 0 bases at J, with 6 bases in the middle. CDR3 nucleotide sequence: TGTGCCAGCAGTTGGTCCATGAACACTGAAGCTTTCTTT. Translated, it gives CASSWSMNTEAFF.

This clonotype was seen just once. CDR3 sequence reads: CASSLAGTRNEQFF. Here the CDR3 DNA reads TGTGCCAGCAGCTTAGCGGGGACCCGGAATGAGCAGTTCTTC. V and J are TRBV7-2 and TRBJ2-1; D is possibly TRBD1 or TRBD2 (5 bases each). Germline assignment: CDR1 SGHTA and CDR2 FQGNSA. CDR3 size: 14 residues. Trimming took off 0 bases at V and 7 bases at J, with 10 bases between the two ends.

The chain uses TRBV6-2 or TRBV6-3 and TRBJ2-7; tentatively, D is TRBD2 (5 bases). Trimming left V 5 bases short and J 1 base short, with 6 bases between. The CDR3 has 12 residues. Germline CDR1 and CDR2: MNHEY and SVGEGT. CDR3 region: CASSRGSYEQYV. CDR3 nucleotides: TGTGCCAGCAGTAGAGGGTCCTACGAGCAGTACGTC.

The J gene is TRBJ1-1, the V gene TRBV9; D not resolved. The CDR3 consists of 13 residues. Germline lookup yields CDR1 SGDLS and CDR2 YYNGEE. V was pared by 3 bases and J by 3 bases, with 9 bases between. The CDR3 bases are TGTGCCAGCAGCGCTTCAGTAGACACTGAAGCTTTCTTT. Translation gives CASSASVDTEAFF.

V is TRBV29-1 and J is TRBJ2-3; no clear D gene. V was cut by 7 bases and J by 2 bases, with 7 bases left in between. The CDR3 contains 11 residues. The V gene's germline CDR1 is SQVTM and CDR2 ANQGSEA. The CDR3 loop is CSAIYTDTQYF. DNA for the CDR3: TGCAGCGCTATCTACACAGATACGCAGTATTTT.